This T cell receptor (beta chain) was sequenced during a study of cytomegalovirus exposure and HLA in healthy donors. Study outcomes and limitations: A later analysis linked a missense variant in DCLRE1C to the trimming of TCR beta V and J genes. According to the study, around 160 TCR beta chains were cytomegalovirus-associated. Across donors, presence/absence analyses took sequencing depth to be roughly uniform. Most TCRs appeared rarely, but some public TCRs recurred in many donors.

The PCR contained 60 Vbeta and 13 Jbeta primers. Some clones are missing from TCRdb's copy, which holds only in-frame ones; the method was immunoSEQ multiplex PCR. The sample holds roughly 53,000 clones. Germline V CDR1 and CDR2: MGHRA, YSYEKL. Between the trimmed V and J ends, which lost 1 base and 1 base, there was a span of 17 bases. The CDR3 has 18 residues. Note on this clone: What it binds is unknown.

The sample was PBMCs. The chain has TRBV4-1 and TRBJ1-3, with a weak D call TRBD1 (5 bases). The sequence was obtained from a female donor in good health and CMV-seronegative. The CDR3 spells CASSQVMRRDRSGNTIYF. In nucleotides, the CDR3 is TGCGCCAGCAGCCAAGTTATGAGAAGAGACAGATCTGGAAACACCATATATTTT.